These 24 T cell receptor beta chains were sequenced from one sample in a study of blood T cell repertoires in COVID-19. Assay: immunoSEQ multiplex PCR; the TCRdb copy retains only in-frame clones and omits some. Among around 200,000 clones, around nine tenths were seen once, and the ten largest hold 1.5% to 2%. Sequencing was carried out using peripheral blood. The receptors here all came from a man aged 18 to 30 with active or convalescent COVID-19.

The gene calls are TRBV19 and TRBJ2-2; D ambiguous. The CDR3 runs to 12 residues. V lost 9 bases and J lost 1, with 6 bases in between. Germline CDR1 and CDR2: LNHDA and SQIVND (reference sequence). The CDR3: CASTRNTGELFF. The DNA for the CDR3 is TGTGCCAGCACACGGAACACCGGGGAGCTGTTTTTT. The full variable domain, with the rest looked up from reference TRBV19 and TRBJ2-2, is DGGITQSPKYLFRKEGQNVTLSCEQNLNHDAMYWYRQDPGQGLRLIYYSQIVNDFQKGDIAEGYSVSREKKESFPLTVTSAQKNPTAFYLCASTRNTGELFFGEGSRLTVL.

The CDR3: CASSQGPNDQGEKLFF. For the CDR3, the DNA is TGCGCCAGCAGCCAAGGGCCGAACGATCAGGGTGAAAAACTGTTTTTT. This chain uses TRBV4-1 with TRBJ1-4; possible D gene TRBD1, 5 bases. Trimming left V 1 base short and J 7 bases short, with 16 bases between. Looked up from germline, CDR1 is MGHRA and CDR2 is YSYEKL. The CDR3 loop spans 16 amino acids.

The V call is TRBV18, the J call TRBJ2-5, with D possibly matching TRBD1 (5 bases). The CDR3 covers 12 residues. Germline V CDR1 and CDR2: KGHSH, LQKENI. V lost 5 bases to trimming and J lost 4 bases, with 8 bases between them. CDR3 residues: CASSDQGETQYF. DNA of the CDR3: TGTGCCAGCTCAGACCAGGGAGAGACCCAGTACTTC.

The chain links TRBV7-9 to TRBJ2-7; 10 bases align to TRBD1. Unmatched junction bases numbered 8, after V lost 5 bases and J lost 4 bases. Germline V CDR1 and CDR2: SEHNR, FQNEAQ (reference sequence). The CDR3 is 15 amino acids. The CDR3 nucleotides read TGTGCCAGCAGCGCGGCCGGGACAGGGGATTACGAGCAGTACTTC. Protein sequence: CASSAAGTGDYEQYF.

Concerning this clone itself: Other DNA sequences within the sample encode an identical CDR3. The CDR3 coding sequence is TGTGCCAGCTCCCCGGGAACAGAAAATGAAAAACTGTTTTTT. This translates into CASSPGTENEKLFF. The rearrangement uses TRBV18 and TRBJ1-4; D is unresolved. This CDR3 has 14 amino acids. The germline V gene has CDR1 KGHSH and CDR2 LQKENI. Trimming removed 6 bases from V and 5 bases from J, with 13 bases in between.

V usage is TRBV1 and J usage is TRBJ2-1; the D segment call TRBD2 is taken from the table without a DNA check. TRBV1 is a pseudogene. The CDR3 has 20 amino acids. The CDR3 is CTSSQDPTPGERRYYNEQFF. For the CDR3, the DNA is TGCACCAGCAGCCAAGACCCCACCCCCGGTGAGCGGAGATACTACAATGAGCAGTTCTTC.

V is TRBV29-1 and J is TRBJ2-1; 8 bases are a match to TRBD1. The V gene's germline CDR1 is SQVTM and CDR2 ANQGSEA. The CDR3 runs 13 residues. V shed 8 bases, J shed 3 bases, and the junction held 6 bases outside the gene matches. CDR3 in amino acids: CSSGQGGYNEQFF. CDR3 DNA sequence: TGCAGCAGTGGACAGGGAGGCTACAATGAGCAGTTCTTC.

The CDR3 DNA is TGTGCCAGCAGCTCAGGACTAGCGGGGGAACAAGAGACCCAGTACTTC. It is translated as CASSSGLAGEQETQYF. This sequence joins TRBV5-8 and TRBJ2-5, with TRBD2 matching 13 bases. The CDR3 covers 16 residues. Germline assignment: CDR1 SGHTS and CDR2 YDEGEE. J gave up 2 bases and V 3 bases, and 4 bases lay outside the gene matches.

V is TRBV19 and J is TRBJ1-2; 9 nucleotides match TRBD1. The CDR3 sequence is 14 residues long. V lost 7 bases and J lost 3; bases outside the gene matches: 6. From germline, CDR1 is LNHDA and CDR2 SQIVND (reference sequence). CDR3 sequence: CASTVDRGDYGYTF. In nucleotides, the CDR3 is TGTGCCAGTACCGTGGACAGGGGCGACTATGGCTACACCTTC.

The rearrangement links TRBV12-3 or TRBV12-4 to TRBJ1-2, with 8 positions matching TRBD1. This CDR3 spans 13 amino acids. V trimming: 5 bases; J trimming: 5 bases; junction bases outside the gene matches: 4. CDR3 sequence reads: CASSPRQGYGYTF. CDR3 nucleotides: TGTGCCAGCAGTCCTAGACAGGGGTATGGCTACACCTTC.

The chain is built from TRBV7-9 and TRBJ1-2, with TRBD1 matching over 11 bases. The CDR3 consists of 15 residues. Germline CDR1 SEHNR, CDR2 FQNEAQ (reference sequence). V trimming: 5 bases; J trimming: 2 bases; junction bases outside the gene matches: 4. The CDR3 loop is CASSIGQGANYGYTF. CDR3 DNA sequence: TGTGCCAGCAGCATCGGACAGGGGGCGAACTATGGCTACACCTTC.

This chain connects TRBV30 to TRBJ1-2; D is unresolved. Germline V gene lookup returns CDR1 GTSNPN and CDR2 SVGIG (reference sequence). The CDR3 runs to 16 residues. Between the trimmed V and J ends, which lost 2 bases and 4 bases, there was a span of 20 bases. As DNA, the CDR3 is TGTGCCTGGAGTCCGGTCGGGGAGCGAACTTTCTATGGCTACACCTTC. Its translation is CAWSPVGERTFYGYTF.

CDR3 sequence (DNA): TGTGCCAGCAGGGAGATCTATGGCTACACCTTC. Translating gives CASREIYGYTF. The V and J genes are TRBV2 and TRBJ1-2; no clear D gene. The length of the CDR3 is 11 residues. Deletions cut 6 bases from V and 4 bases from J, with 6 bases between. The germline CDR1 and CDR2 sequences are SNHLY and FYNNEI. Full variable domain (rest looked up from reference TRBV2 and TRBJ1-2): EPEVTQTPSHQVTQMGQEVILRCVPISNHLYFYWYRQILGQKVEFLVSFYNNEISEKSEIFDDQFSVERPDGSNFTLKIRSTKLEDSAMYFCASREIYGYTFGSGTRLTVV.

The chain is built from TRBV14 and TRBJ2-5; 10 nucleotides align to TRBD1. CDR1 and CDR2 from the germline V gene are SGHDN and FVKESK. After removal of 4 bases from V and 6 bases from J, the junction contained 8 bases not matched to a gene. The CDR3 is 15 amino acids. The CDR3 DNA is TGTGCCAGCAGCCCGCGGACAGGGGGAGAAAAGACCCAGTACTTC. Its protein product is CASSPRTGGEKTQYF.

The chain has TRBV15 and TRBJ2-1; no clear D. The V end was cut by 0 bases, the J end by 6 bases, with 9 bases between. The CDR3 length is 14 residues. The germline CDR1 and CDR2 sequences are LNHNV and YYDKDF (reference sequence). The CDR3 reads CATSREVASNEQFF. The DNA of the CDR3 is TGTGCCACCAGCAGAGAGGTGGCTAGCAATGAGCAGTTCTTC.

This clone was detected a few times. The V gene is TRBV2, the J gene TRBJ1-4; D is uncertain. The V gene's germline CDR1 is SNHLY and CDR2 FYNNEI. The V end was cut by 7 bases, the J end by 4 bases, with 10 bases between. The CDR3 is 13 residues long. The CDR3 reads CASIPNGNEKLFF. CDR3 bases: TGTGCCAGCATCCCAAACGGTAATGAAAAACTGTTTTTT.

V and J are TRBV5-1 and TRBJ1-1; tentatively, D is TRBD1 (5 bases). Deletions cut 5 bases from V and 1 base from J, with 9 bases between. Germline values: CDR1 SGHRS, CDR2 YFSETQ. CDR3 size: 13 residues. The CDR3 DNA is TGCGCCAGCAGGTTACAGGAGAACACTGAAGCTTTCTTT. Translation: CASRLQENTEAFF.

The rearrangement links TRBV30 to TRBJ1-5, with 9 positions matching TRBD1. Germline V gives CDR1 GTSNPN, CDR2 SVGIG (reference sequence). V lost 3 bases and J lost 7; bases outside the gene matches: 4. The CDR3 contains 13 residues. CDR3 loop: CAWSRQGVQPQHF. CDR3 coding DNA: TGTGCCTGGAGCAGACAGGGGGTGCAGCCCCAGCATTTT. The whole variable domain, filled in from reference TRBV30 and TRBJ1-5, reads SQTIHQWPATLVQPVGSPLSLECTVEGTSNPNLYWYRQAAGRGLQLLFYSVGIGQISSEVPQNLSASRPQDRQFILSSKKLLLSDSGFYLCAWSRQGVQPQHFGDGTRLSIL.

The J gene is TRBJ2-7, the V gene TRBV4-1, with 9 bases identical to TRBD2. The V and J ends lost 0 bases and 2 bases, in that order; junction bases with no gene match: 8. Per germline, CDR1 MGHRA and CDR2 YSYEKL. The length of the CDR3 is 17 residues. The CDR3 loop reads CASSQDLRAGGTYEQYF. As DNA, the CDR3 is TGCGCCAGCAGCCAAGATCTCCGGGCGGGGGGGACCTACGAGCAGTACTTC.

V and J are TRBV9 and TRBJ1-3; D unclear. The CDR3 is made up of 14 amino acids. Germline CDR1 reads SGDLS; CDR2 reads YYNGEE. The V and J ends lost 0 bases and 3 bases respectively, with 7 bases between them. CDR3 DNA sequence: TGTGCCAGCAGCGTAGGAAGCATTGGAAACACCATATATTTT. Encoded protein: CASSVGSIGNTIYF.

DNA of the CDR3: TGTGCCAGCAGTGATTCGGGGGGAGGGGTGAACACTGAAGCTTTCTTT. Protein sequence: CASSDSGGGVNTEAFF. The chain carries TRBV25-1 and TRBJ1-1, with D maybe TRBD1 (5 bases). The germline gives CDR1 MGHDK, CDR2 SYGVNS. There are 16 residues in the CDR3. Trimming shortened V by 3 bases and J by 0 bases, and 14 bases separated the two germline ends.

This chain links TRBV6-6 with TRBJ1-6; a weak D match, TRBD1 (6 bases). V dropped 0 bases and J dropped 10 bases, with 10 bases sitting between them. The CDR3 contains 14 residues. CDR1 is MNHNY and CDR2 is SVGAGI in the germline V gene (reference sequence). The CDR3 region has the DNA TGTGCCAGCAGTTACTCGAAGGGGGACTCACCCCTCCACTTT. Amino acid sequence: CASSYSKGDSPLHF.

The rearrangement uses TRBV2 and TRBJ2-5; 7 nucleotides match TRBD2. Trimming at V came to 2 bases and at J to 3 bases, leaving 3 bases not matched to a gene. The germline CDR1 and CDR2 sequences are SNHLY and FYNNEI. The CDR3 runs 14 residues. This CDR3 reads CASSESGLEETQYF. Written as DNA, the CDR3 is TGTGCCAGCAGTGAAAGCGGACTAGAAGAGACCCAGTACTTC.

The sample holds a few counts of this clone. The chain links TRBV6-1 to TRBJ1-2; 8 bases line up with TRBD1. The CDR3 has 17 amino acids. J was trimmed by 6 bases and V by 4 bases; bases with no gene match: 16. The germline V gene encodes CDR1 MNHNS and CDR2 SASEGT. The CDR3 DNA is TGTGCCAGCAGTGTAGGGCAGGGGGCATTGGATGGTCATGGCTACACCTTC. Translated: CASSVGQGALDGHGYTF.